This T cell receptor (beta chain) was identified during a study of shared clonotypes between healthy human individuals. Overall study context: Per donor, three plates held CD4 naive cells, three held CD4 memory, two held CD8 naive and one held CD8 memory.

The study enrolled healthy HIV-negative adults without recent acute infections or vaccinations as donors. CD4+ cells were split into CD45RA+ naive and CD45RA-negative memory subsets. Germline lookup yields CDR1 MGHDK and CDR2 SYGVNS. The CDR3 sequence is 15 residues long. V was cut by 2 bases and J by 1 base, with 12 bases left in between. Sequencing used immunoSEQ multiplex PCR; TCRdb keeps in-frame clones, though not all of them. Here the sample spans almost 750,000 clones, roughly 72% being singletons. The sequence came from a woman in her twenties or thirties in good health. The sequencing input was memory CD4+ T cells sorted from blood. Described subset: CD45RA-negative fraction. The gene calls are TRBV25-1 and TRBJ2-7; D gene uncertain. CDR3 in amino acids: CASSEGVRQSYEQYF. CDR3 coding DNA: TGTGCCAGCAGTGAAGGGGTTCGGCAGTCCTACGAGCAGTACTTC.